Here is one T cell receptor beta chain with its context. The antigen is not known. Sequencing used immunoSEQ multiplex PCR; TCRdb keeps in-frame clones, though not all of them. The table includes tens of thousands of clones, around four fifths detected once. Trimming shortened V by 6 bases and J by 6 bases, and 13 bases separated the two germline ends. The CDR3 contains 12 residues. Germline V lookup: CDR1 SQVTM, CDR2 ANQGSEA. This specimen belongs to a study of T cells in narcolepsy. The study, taken as a whole, reports: No autoreactive T cell clone sequences appeared in some memory CD4+ repertoires. HCRT-specific and TRIB2-specific autoreactive clonotypes appeared among same-patient CSF and blood CD4+ clonotypes. Healthy controls reportedly lacked the autoreactive clonotypes serially found in patients' blood.

This TCR was sampled from a human donor in good health. V is TRBV29-1 and J is TRBJ2-3; D not resolved. The sequencing sample was made of memory (CD45RA-) CD4+ T cells from blood. CDR3 sequence (DNA): TGCAGCGTCGCGTCTCCCGGGGATACGCAGTATTTT. Protein sequence: CSVASPGDTQYF.